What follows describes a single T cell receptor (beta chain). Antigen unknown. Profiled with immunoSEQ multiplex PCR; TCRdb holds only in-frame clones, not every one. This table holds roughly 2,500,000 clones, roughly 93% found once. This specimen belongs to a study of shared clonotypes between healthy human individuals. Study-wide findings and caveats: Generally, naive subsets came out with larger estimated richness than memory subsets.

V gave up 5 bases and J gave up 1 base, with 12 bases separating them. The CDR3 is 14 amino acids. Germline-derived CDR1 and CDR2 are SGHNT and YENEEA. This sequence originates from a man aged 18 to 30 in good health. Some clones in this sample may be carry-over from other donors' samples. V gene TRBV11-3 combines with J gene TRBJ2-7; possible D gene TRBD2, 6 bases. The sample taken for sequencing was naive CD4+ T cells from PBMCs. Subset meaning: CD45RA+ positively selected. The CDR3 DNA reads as TGTGCCAGCAGCCATGAAGGGAGGTCCTACGAGCAGTACTTC. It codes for CASSHEGRSYEQYF.